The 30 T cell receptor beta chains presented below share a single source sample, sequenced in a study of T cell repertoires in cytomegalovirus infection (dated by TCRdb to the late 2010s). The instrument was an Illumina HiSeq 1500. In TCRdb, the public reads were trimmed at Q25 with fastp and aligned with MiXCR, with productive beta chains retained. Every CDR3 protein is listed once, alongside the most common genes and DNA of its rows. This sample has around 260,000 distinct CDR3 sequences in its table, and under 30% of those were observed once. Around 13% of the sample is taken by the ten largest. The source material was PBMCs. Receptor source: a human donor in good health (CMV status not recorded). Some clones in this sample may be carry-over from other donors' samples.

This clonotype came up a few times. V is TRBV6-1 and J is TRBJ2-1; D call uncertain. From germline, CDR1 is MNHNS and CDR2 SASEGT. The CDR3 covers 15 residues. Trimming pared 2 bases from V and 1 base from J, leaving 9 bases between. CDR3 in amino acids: CASSERQLSYNEQFF. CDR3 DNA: TGTGCCAGCAGTGAAAGGCAGTTATCCTACAATGAGCAGTTCTTC.

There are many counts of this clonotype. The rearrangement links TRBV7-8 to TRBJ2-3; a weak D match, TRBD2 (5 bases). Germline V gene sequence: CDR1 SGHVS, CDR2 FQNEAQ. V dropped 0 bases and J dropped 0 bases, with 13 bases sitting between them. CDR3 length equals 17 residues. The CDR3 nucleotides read TGTGCCAGCAGCTTAGCCCGAGGGTTCTTTAGCACAGATACGCAGTATTTT. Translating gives CASSLARGFFSTDTQYF. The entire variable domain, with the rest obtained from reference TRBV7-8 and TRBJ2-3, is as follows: GAGVSQSPRYKVAKRGQDVALRCDPISGHVSLFWYQQALGQGPEFLTYFQNEAQLDKSGLPSDRFFAERPEGSVSTLKIQRTQQEDSAVYLCASSLARGFFSTDTQYFGPGTRLTVL.

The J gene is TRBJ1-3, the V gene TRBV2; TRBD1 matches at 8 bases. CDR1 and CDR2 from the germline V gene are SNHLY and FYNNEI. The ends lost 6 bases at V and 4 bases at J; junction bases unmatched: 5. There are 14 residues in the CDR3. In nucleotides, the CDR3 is TGTGCCAGCAGGGTACAGGGGGGAGGAAACACCATATATTTT. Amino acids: CASRVQGGGNTIYF.

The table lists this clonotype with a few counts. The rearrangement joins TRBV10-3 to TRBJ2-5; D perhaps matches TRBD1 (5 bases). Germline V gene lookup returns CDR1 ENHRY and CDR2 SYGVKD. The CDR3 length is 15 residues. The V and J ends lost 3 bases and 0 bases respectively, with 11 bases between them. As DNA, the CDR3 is TGTGCCATCAGTGAAGGCAGGGATTACCAAGAGACCCAGTACTTC. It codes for CAISEGRDYQETQYF.

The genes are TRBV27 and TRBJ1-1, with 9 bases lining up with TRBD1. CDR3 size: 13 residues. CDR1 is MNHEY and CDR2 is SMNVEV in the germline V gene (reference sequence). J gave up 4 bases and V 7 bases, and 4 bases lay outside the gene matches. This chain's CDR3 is CASMRTGATEAFF. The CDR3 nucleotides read TGTGCCAGCATGCGGACAGGGGCCACTGAAGCTTTCTTT.

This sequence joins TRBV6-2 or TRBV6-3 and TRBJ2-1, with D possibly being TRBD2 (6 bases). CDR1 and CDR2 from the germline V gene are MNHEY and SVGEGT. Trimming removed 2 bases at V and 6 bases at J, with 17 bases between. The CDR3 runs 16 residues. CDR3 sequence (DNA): TGTGCCAGCAGTTACCCAGCTCCGCGGGGAGCCAATGAGCAGTTCTTC. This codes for CASSYPAPRGANEQFF.

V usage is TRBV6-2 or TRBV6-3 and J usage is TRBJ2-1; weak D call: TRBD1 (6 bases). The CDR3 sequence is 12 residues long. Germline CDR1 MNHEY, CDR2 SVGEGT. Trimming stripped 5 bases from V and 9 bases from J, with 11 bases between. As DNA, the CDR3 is TGTGCCAGCAGTACCAGGGGCGGTGAGCAGTTCTTC. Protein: CASSTRGGEQFF.

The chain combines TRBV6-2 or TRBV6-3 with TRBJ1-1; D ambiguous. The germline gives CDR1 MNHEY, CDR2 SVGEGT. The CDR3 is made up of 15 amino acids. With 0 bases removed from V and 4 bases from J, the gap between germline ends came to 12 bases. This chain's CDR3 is CASSYSWGWTTEAFF. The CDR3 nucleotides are TGTGCCAGCAGTTACTCCTGGGGATGGACCACTGAAGCTTTCTTT.

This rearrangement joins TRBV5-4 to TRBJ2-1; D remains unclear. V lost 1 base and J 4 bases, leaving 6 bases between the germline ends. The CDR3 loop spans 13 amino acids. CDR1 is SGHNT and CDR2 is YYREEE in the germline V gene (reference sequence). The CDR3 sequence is CASSLLVYNEQFF. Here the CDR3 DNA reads TGTGCCAGCAGCTTGCTCGTATACAATGAGCAGTTCTTC. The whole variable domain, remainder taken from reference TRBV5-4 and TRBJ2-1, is ETGVTQSPTHLIKTRGQQVTLRCSSQSGHNTVSWYQQALGQGPQFIFQYYREEENGRGNFPPRFSGLQFPNYSSELNVNALELDDSALYLCASSLLVYNEQFFGPGTRLTVL.

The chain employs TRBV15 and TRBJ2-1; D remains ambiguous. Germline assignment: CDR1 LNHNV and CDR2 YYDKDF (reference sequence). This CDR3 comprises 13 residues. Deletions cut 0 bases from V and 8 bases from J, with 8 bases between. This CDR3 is CATSRDFLHEQFF. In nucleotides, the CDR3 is TGTGCCACCAGCAGAGATTTTCTGCATGAGCAGTTCTTC.

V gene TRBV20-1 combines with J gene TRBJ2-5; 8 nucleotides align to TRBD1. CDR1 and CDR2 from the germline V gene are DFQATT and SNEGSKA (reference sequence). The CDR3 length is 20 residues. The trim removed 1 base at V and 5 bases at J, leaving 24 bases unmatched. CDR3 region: CSARAQSGGGFLSGRETQYF. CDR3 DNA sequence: TGCAGTGCTAGAGCTCAGTCAGGGGGCGGATTTCTCTCTGGACGGGAGACCCAGTACTTC.

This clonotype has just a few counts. CDR3 residues: CASRPTSVEQFF. The CDR3 DNA reads TGTGCCAGCAGGCCCACTAGCGTTGAGCAGTTCTTC. V gene TRBV28 combines with J gene TRBJ2-1; the match to TRBD2 covers 7 bases. Germline CDR1 MDHEN, CDR2 SYDVKM. The CDR3 consists of 12 residues. V lost 6 bases and J lost 9; bases outside the gene matches: 5.

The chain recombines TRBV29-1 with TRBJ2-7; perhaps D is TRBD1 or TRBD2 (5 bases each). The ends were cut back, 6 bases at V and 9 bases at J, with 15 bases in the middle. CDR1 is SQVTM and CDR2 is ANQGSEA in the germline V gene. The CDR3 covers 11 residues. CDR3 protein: CSVGTGSAQYF. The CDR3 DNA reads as TGCAGCGTGGGGACCGGATCAGCGCAGTACTTC.

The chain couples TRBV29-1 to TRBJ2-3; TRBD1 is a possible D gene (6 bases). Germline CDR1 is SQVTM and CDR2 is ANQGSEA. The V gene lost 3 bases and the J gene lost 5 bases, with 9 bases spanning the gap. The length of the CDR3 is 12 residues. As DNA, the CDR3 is TGCAGCGTTGAGGACAGCCAAGATACGCAGTATTTT. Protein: CSVEDSQDTQYF.

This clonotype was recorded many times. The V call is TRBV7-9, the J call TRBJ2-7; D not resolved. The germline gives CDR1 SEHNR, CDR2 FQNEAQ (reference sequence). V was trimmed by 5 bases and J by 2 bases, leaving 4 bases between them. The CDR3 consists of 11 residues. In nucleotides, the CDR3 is TGTGCCAGCAGCGGCACCTACGAGCAGTACTTC. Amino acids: CASSGTYEQYF.

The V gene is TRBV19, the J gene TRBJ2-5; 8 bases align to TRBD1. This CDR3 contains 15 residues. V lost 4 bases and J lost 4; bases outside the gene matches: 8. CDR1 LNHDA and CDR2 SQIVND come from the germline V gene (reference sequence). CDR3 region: CASSKVTGVRETQYF. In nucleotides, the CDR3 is TGTGCCAGTAGTAAGGTGACAGGGGTGAGAGAGACCCAGTACTTC.

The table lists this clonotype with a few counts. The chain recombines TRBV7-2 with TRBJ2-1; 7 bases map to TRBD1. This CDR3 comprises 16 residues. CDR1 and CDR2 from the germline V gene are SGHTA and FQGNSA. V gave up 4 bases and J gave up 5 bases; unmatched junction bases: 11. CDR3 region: CASSSGGSARHNEQFF. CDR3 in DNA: TGTGCCAGCAGCTCAGGGGGTAGCGCGAGGCACAATGAGCAGTTCTTC.

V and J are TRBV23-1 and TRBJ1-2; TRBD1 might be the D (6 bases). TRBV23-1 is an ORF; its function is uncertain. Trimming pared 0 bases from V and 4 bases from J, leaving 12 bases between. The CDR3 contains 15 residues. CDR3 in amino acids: CASSQSRQEVYGYTF. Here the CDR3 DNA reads TGCGCCAGCAGTCAATCGAGACAGGAGGTCTATGGCTACACCTTC.

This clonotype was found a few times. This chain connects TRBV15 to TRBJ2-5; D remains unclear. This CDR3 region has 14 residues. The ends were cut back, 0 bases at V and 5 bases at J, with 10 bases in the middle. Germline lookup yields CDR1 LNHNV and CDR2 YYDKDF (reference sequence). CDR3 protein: CATSREGKEETQYF. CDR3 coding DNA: TGTGCCACCAGCAGAGAGGGTAAAGAGGAGACCCAGTACTTC.

This CDR3 is CASSRVTGGSTEAFF. The CDR3 DNA follows: TGTGCCAGCAGCCGTGTCACGGGGGGGTCCACTGAAGCTTTCTTT. The rearrangement uses TRBV6-2 or TRBV6-3 and TRBJ1-1; tentative D call: TRBD1 (5 bases). Germline CDR1 and CDR2: MNHEY and SVGEGT. This CDR3 spans 15 amino acids. Trimming shortened V by 6 bases and J by 4 bases, and 18 bases separated the two germline ends.

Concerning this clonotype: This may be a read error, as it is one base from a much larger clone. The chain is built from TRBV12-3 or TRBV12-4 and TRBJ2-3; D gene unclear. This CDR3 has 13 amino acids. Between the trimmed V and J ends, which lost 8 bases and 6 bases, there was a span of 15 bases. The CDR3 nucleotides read TGTGCCAGCGGTATCTTAGCTCCCGATACGCAGTATTTT. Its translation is CASGILAPDTQYF.

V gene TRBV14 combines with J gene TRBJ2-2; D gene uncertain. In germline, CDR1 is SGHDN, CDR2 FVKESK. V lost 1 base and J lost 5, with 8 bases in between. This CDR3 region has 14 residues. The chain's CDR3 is CASSQVRHTGELFF. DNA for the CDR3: TGTGCCAGCAGCCAAGTTCGTCATACCGGGGAGCTGTTTTTT.

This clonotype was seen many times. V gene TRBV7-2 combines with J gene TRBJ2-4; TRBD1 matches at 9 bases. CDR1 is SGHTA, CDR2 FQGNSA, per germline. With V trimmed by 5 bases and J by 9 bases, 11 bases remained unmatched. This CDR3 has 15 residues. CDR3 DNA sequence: TGTGCCAGCAGCCCCCGGGGGACAGGGAGGGGCATTCAGTACTTC. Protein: CASSPRGTGRGIQYF.

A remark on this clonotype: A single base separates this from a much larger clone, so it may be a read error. The CDR3 region is CASSLGLEQLF. DNA for the CDR3: TGTGCCAGCAGCTTAGGTCTAGAGCAGCTCTTC. V is TRBV7-8 and J is TRBJ2-1, with no clear D. The V gene's germline CDR1 is SGHVS and CDR2 FQNEAQ. This CDR3 has 11 residues.

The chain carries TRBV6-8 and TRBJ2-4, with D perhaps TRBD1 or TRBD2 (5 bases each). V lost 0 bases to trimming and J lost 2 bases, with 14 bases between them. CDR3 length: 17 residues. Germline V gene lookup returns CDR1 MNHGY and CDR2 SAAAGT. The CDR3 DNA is TGTGCCAGCAGTTACTCGATGAGGGGCAATTCCAAAAACATTCAGTACTTC. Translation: CASSYSMRGNSKNIQYF.

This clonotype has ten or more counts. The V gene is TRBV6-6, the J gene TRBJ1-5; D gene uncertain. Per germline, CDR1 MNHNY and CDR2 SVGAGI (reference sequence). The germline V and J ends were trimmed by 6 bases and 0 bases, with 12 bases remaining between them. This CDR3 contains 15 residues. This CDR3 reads CASRRGRNSNQPQHF. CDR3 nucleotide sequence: TGTGCCAGCAGACGTGGACGGAATAGCAATCAGCCCCAGCATTTT.

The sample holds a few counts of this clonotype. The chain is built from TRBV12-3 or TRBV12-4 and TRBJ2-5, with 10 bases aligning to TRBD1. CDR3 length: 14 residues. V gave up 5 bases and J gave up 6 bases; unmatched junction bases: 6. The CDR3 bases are TGTGCCAGCAGTCCGGGACAGGGGATACAGACCCAGTACTTC. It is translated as CASSPGQGIQTQYF.

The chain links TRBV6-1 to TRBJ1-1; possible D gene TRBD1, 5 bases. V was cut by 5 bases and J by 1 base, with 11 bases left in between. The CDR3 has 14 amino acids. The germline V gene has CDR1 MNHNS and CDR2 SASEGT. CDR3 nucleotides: TGTGCCAGCAGTTACGCAGGGCAGAACACTGAAGCTTTCTTT. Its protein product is CASSYAGQNTEAFF.

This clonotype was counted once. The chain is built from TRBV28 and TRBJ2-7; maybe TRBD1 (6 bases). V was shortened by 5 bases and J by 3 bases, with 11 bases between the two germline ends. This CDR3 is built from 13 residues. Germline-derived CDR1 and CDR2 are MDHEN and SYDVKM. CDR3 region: CASSNRVGYEQYF. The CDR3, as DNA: TGTGCCAGCAGTAACAGGGTGGGCTACGAGCAGTACTTC.

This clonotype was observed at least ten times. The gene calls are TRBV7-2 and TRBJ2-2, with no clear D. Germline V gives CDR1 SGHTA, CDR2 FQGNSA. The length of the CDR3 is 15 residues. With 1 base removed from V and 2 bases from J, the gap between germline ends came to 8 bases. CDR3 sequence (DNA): TGTGCCAGCAGCTTAGATTCAGCAAACACCGGGGAGCTGTTTTTT. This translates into CASSLDSANTGELFF.